This T cell receptor (beta chain) is from a study of cytomegalovirus exposure and HLA in healthy donors. Use of 60 Vbeta and 13 Jbeta primers characterized the PCR. Sequencing used immunoSEQ multiplex PCR; TCRdb keeps in-frame clones, though not all of them. The sample holds 30,000 to 35,000 clones, roughly 67% seen once. CDR1 is SEHNR and CDR2 is FQNEAQ in the germline V gene (reference sequence). This CDR3 is 12 amino acids long. This clone has only one observation. One end of the junction fails to match germline, which may point to a read error. Sequencing used PBMCs. The rearrangement links TRBV7-9 to TRBJ1-2; D may be TRBD1 (6 bases). This TCR was sampled from a man between 35 and 55 years old in good health and CMV-seropositive. CDR3 loop: CSSSEGQYGYTF. DNA of the CDR3: TGTTCCAGCAGCGAAGGACAGTATGGCTACACCTTC.